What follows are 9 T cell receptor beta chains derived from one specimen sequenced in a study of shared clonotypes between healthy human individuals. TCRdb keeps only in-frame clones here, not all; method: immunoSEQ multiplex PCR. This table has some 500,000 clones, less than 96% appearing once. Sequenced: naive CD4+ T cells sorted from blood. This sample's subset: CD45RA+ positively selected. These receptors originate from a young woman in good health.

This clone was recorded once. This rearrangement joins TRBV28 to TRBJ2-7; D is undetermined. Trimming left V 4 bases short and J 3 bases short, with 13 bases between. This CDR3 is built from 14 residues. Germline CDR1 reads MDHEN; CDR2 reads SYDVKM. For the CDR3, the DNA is TGTGCCAGCAGTTCCCCCGGAGAAGTCTACGAGCAGTACTTC. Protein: CASSSPGEVYEQYF.

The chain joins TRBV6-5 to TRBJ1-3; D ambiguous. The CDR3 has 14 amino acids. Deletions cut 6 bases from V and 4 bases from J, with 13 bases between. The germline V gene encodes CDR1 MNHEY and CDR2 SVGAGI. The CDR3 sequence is CASRGTFPGNTIYF. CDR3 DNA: TGTGCCAGCAGGGGAACATTCCCAGGAAACACCATATATTTT.

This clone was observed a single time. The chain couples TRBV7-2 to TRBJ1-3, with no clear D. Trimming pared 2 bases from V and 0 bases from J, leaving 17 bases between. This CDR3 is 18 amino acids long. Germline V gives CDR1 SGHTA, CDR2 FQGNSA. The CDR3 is CASSLRISADPSGNTIYF. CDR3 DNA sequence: TGTGCCAGCAGCTTAAGGATTAGTGCGGACCCCTCTGGAAACACCATATATTTT.

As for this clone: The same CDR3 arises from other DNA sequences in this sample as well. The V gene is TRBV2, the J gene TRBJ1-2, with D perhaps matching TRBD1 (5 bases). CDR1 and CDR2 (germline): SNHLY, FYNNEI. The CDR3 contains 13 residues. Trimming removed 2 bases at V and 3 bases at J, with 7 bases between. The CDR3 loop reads CASSERQYYGYTF. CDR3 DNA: TGTGCCAGCAGTGAAAGACAGTACTATGGCTACACCTTC. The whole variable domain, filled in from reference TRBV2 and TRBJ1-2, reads EPEVTQTPSHQVTQMGQEVILRCVPISNHLYFYWYRQILGQKVEFLVSFYNNEISEKSEIFDDQFSVERPDGSNFTLKIRSTKLEDSAMYFCASSERQYYGYTFGSGTRLTVV.

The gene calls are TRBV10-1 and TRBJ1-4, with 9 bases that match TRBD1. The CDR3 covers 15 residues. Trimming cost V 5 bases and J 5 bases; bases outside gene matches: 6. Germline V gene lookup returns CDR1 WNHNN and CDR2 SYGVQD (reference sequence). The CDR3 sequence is CASSKTGTGNEKLFF. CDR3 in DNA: TGCGCCAGCAGTAAAACCGGGACAGGGAATGAAAAACTGTTTTTT.

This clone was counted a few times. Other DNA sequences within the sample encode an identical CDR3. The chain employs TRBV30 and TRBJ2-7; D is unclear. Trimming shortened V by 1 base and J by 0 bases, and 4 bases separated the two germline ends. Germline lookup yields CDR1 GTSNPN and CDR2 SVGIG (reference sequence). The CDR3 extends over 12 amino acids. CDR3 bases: TGTGCCTGGAGTGCGTCCTCCTACGAGCAGTACTTC. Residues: CAWSASSYEQYF. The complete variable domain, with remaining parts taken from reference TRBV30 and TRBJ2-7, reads SQTIHQWPATLVQPVGSPLSLECTVEGTSNPNLYWYRQAAGRGLQLLFYSVGIGQISSEVPQNLSASRPQDRQFILSSKKLLLSDSGFYLCAWSASSYEQYFGPGTRLTVT.

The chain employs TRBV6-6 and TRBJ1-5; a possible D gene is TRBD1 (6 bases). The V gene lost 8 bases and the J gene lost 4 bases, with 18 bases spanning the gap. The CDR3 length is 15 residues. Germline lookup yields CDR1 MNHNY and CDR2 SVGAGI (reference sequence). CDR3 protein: CASRQPGTPNQPQHF. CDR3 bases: TGTGCCAGCCGGCAACCTGGGACACCAAATCAGCCCCAGCATTTT.

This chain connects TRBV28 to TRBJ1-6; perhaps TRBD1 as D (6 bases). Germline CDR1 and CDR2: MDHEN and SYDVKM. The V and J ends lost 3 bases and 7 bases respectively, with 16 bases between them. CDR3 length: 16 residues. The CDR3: CASSFSMNRENSPLHF. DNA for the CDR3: TGTGCCAGCAGTTTTTCGATGAACAGGGAAAATTCACCCCTCCACTTT.

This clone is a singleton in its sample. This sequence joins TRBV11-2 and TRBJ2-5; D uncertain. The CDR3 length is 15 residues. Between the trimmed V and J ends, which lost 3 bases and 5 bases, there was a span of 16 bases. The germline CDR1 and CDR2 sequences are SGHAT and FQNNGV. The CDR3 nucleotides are TGTGCCAGCAGCTTTCAACCAGGCAGCTACGAGACCCAGTACTTC. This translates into CASSFQPGSYETQYF.